Shown below are 30 T cell receptor beta chains from a single sample sequenced in a study of T cells in localized non-small cell lung cancer (dated by TCRdb to the early 2020s). Libraries were made using the immunoSEQ multiplex PCR assay. TCRdb holds this immuneACCESS table with in-frame rearrangements only. Some clones are missing; in checked studies, unresolved V genes explain under half, and the rest has no known cause. The table for this sample lists about 39,000 clones; around 75% of them were counted only once. Under 45% of the sample is taken by the ten largest. This sample comprised PBMCs, obtained before any cancer treatment. These receptors all come from a woman between 35 and 75 years old with stage II squamous cell lung carcinoma.

The chain employs TRBV10-2 and TRBJ1-1; D is uncertain. Deletions cut 2 bases from V and 7 bases from J, with 11 bases between. Germline V lookup: CDR1 WSHSY, CDR2 SAAADI. The CDR3 spans 13 residues. This CDR3 reads CASSEAGGSEAFF. The CDR3 DNA is TGCGCCAGCAGTGAGGCGGGTGGCAGTGAAGCTTTCTTT.

Written as DNA, the CDR3 is TGTGCCAGCAGCCCCCGGGGGCAGAATTCACCCCTCCACTTT. Its translation: CASSPRGQNSPLHF. The V call is TRBV9, the J call TRBJ1-6; D may be TRBD1 (6 bases). The germline V and J ends were trimmed by 4 bases and 7 bases, with 12 bases remaining between them. Germline CDR1 SGDLS, CDR2 YYNGEE. The CDR3 loop spans 14 amino acids.

J is TRBJ1-5 and V is TRBV28; a possible D gene is TRBD1 (5 bases). Germline V gene sequence: CDR1 MDHEN, CDR2 SYDVKM. This CDR3 has 17 residues. With 6 bases removed from V and 7 bases from J, the gap between germline ends came to 25 bases. This chain's CDR3 is CASSQLKDTQVGQPQHF. The CDR3, as DNA: TGTGCCAGCAGCCAACTGAAAGACACACAGGTCGGACAGCCCCAGCATTTT. The entire variable domain, with the rest obtained from reference TRBV28 and TRBJ1-5, is as follows: DVKVTQSSRYLVKRTGEKVFLECVQDMDHENMFWYRQDPGLGLRLIYFSYDVKMKEKGDIPEGYSVSREKKERFSLILESASTNQTSMYLCASSQLKDTQVGQPQHFGDGTRLSIL.

This clone was seen only once. CDR3 DNA: TGTGCCAGCAGGGCCGAAGGGGTAGATGGCTACACCTTC. It encodes CASRAEGVDGYTF. The chain couples TRBV2 to TRBJ1-2; maybe TRBD1 (5 bases). The CDR3 length is 13 residues. V was pared by 6 bases and J by 6 bases, with 14 bases between. CDR1 and CDR2 (germline): SNHLY, FYNNEI.

The V and J genes are TRBV2 and TRBJ1-1; D gene uncertain. Trimming shortened V by 6 bases and J by 1 base, and 15 bases separated the two germline ends. Looked up from germline, CDR1 is SNHLY and CDR2 is FYNNEI. CDR3 size: 15 residues. The CDR3 nucleotides are TGTGCCAGCAGCCCACGGGATTTGAGGAACACTGAAGCTTTCTTT. This encodes CASSPRDLRNTEAFF.

This clone was observed once. The rearrangement joins TRBV27 to TRBJ2-1; D not certain. The CDR3 has 16 amino acids. Trimming removed 6 bases from V and 7 bases from J, with 22 bases in between. Germline lookup yields CDR1 MNHEY and CDR2 SMNVEV (reference sequence). The CDR3 DNA reads TGTGCCAGCAGCGCCGGGCCGTCGTGGGAAGGGAATGAGCAGTTCTTC. Amino acids: CASSAGPSWEGNEQFF.

The CDR3 region is CASSPTGGIYEQYF. In nucleotides, the CDR3 is TGTGCCAGCTCACCAACGGGAGGGATCTACGAGCAGTACTTC. The chain recombines TRBV18 with TRBJ2-7; the match to TRBD2 covers 8 bases. CDR1 KGHSH and CDR2 LQKENI come from the germline V gene. Trimming at V came to 2 bases and at J to 3 bases, leaving 3 bases not matched to a gene. This CDR3 has 14 residues.

V usage is TRBV29-1 and J usage is TRBJ2-1; 11 bases align to TRBD1. CDR1 is SQVTM and CDR2 is ANQGSEA in the germline V gene. The CDR3 length is 12 residues. After removal of 5 bases from V and 12 bases from J, the junction contained 6 bases not matched to a gene. The chain's CDR3 is CSVRTGGLGQFF. The CDR3 DNA follows: TGCAGCGTTCGGACAGGGGGCCTTGGGCAGTTCTTC.

The chain couples TRBV6-6 to TRBJ1-2; D uncertain. The ends were cut back, 6 bases at V and 4 bases at J, with 18 bases in the middle. This CDR3 comprises 15 residues. From germline, CDR1 is MNHNY and CDR2 SVGAGI (reference sequence). The CDR3 region is CASSHREERGYGYTF. The DNA of the CDR3 is TGTGCCAGCAGCCACCGGGAGGAACGGGGCTATGGCTACACCTTC.

The gene calls are TRBV4-2 and TRBJ1-1; unclear D gene. CDR1 and CDR2 (germline): LGHNA, YNFKEQ. The CDR3 runs to 15 residues. Trimming took 0 bases from V and 1 from J, leaving 9 bases between them. CDR3 sequence: CASSQDLRRNTEAFF. As DNA, the CDR3 is TGTGCCAGCAGCCAAGATTTACGGAGGAACACTGAAGCTTTCTTT.

The chain is built from TRBV19 and TRBJ2-7, with D perhaps assigned TRBD1 or TRBD2 (5 bases each). CDR1 and CDR2 from the germline V gene are LNHDA and SQIVND (reference sequence). This CDR3 contains 13 residues. V was clipped by 1 base and J by 5 bases, with 9 bases between them. In DNA form, the CDR3 reads TGTGCCAGTAGTATAGGTGGGGACGACGAGCAGTACTTC. This sequence encodes CASSIGGDDEQYF.

CDR3 nucleotides: TGTGCCAGTACCCCGACAGGGCGGGAAGCGAACACCGGGGAGCTGTTTTTT. It translates to CASTPTGREANTGELFF. The chain recombines TRBV19 with TRBJ2-2, with a possible D match to TRBD1 (7 bases). CDR1 is LNHDA and CDR2 is SQIVND in the germline V gene (reference sequence). This CDR3 spans 17 amino acids. Trimming left V 7 bases short and J 0 bases short, with 18 bases between.

The chain couples TRBV10-3 to TRBJ2-5, with 10 bases identical to TRBD2. Germline lookup yields CDR1 ENHRY and CDR2 SYGVKD. The ends lost 5 bases at V and 2 bases at J; junction bases unmatched: 5. The CDR3 runs to 15 residues. CDR3 region: CAISSAGGPQETQYF. The CDR3 coding sequence is TGTGCCATCAGTTCAGCGGGAGGGCCGCAAGAGACCCAGTACTTC.

The chain combines TRBV28 with TRBJ1-2, with 7 bases that match TRBD1. CDR1 MDHEN and CDR2 SYDVKM come from the germline V gene. After removal of 4 bases from V and 8 bases from J, the junction contained 25 bases not matched to a gene. The CDR3 is 19 amino acids. CDR3 loop: CASSSPGTVDEHHSLGYTF. Here the CDR3 DNA reads TGTGCCAGCAGTTCCCCCGGGACAGTCGATGAACATCACTCTTTGGGCTACACCTTC.

The chain joins TRBV29-1 to TRBJ1-5; D is unresolved. Trimming shortened V by 6 bases and J by 1 base, and 10 bases separated the two germline ends. Germline V gene data show CDR1 as SQVTM and CDR2 as ANQGSEA. CDR3 size: 13 residues. CDR3 loop: CSVLAGSNQPQHF. CDR3 nucleotide sequence: TGCAGCGTCCTTGCGGGGAGCAATCAGCCCCAGCATTTT.

This chain connects TRBV4-2 to TRBJ1-6; unclear D gene. V was shortened by 0 bases and J by 7 bases, with 19 bases between the two germline ends. CDR1 is LGHNA and CDR2 is YNFKEQ in the germline V gene. The CDR3 totals 18 residues. The CDR3 region is CASSQDLGGKALNSPLHF. CDR3 sequence (DNA): TGTGCCAGCAGCCAAGATCTAGGTGGTAAAGCCCTGAATTCACCCCTCCACTTT.

This clone was counted between two and nine times. V is TRBV29-1 and J is TRBJ1-2; the match to TRBD1 covers 7 bases. In germline, CDR1 is SQVTM, CDR2 ANQGSEA. V lost 4 bases, J lost 4 bases, and 3 bases stayed unmatched. The CDR3 has 12 residues. CDR3 loop: CSVGTGVYGYTF. CDR3 DNA sequence: TGCAGCGTTGGCACAGGGGTCTATGGCTACACCTTC. The full variable domain, completed using reference TRBV29-1 and TRBJ1-2, is SAVISQKPSRDICQRGTSLTIQCQVDSQVTMMFWYRQQPGQSLTLIATANQGSEATYESGFVIDKFPISRPNLTFSTLTVSNMSPEDSSIYLCSVGTGVYGYTFGSGTRLTVV.

This chain links TRBV19 with TRBJ2-3; D gene unclear. The CDR3 is 12 amino acids. Germline V lookup: CDR1 LNHDA, CDR2 SQIVND (reference sequence). Deletions cut 6 bases from V and 4 bases from J, with 8 bases between. As DNA, the CDR3 is TGTGCCAGTAGCGCGACCGCAGATACGCAGTATTTT. Protein product: CASSATADTQYF.

For the CDR3, the DNA is TGTGCCAGTAGTTACGCGGACAGGGGAAATGAGCAGTTCTTC. It encodes CASSYADRGNEQFF. The chain employs TRBV19 and TRBJ2-1, with 9 positions matching TRBD1. CDR1 is LNHDA, CDR2 SQIVND, per germline (reference sequence). V was clipped by 5 bases and J by 7 bases; unmatched bases: 6. This CDR3 spans 14 amino acids. The full variable domain, completed using reference TRBV19 and TRBJ2-1, is DGGITQSPKYLFRKEGQNVTLSCEQNLNHDAMYWYRQDPGQGLRLIYYSQIVNDFQKGDIAEGYSVSREKKESFPLTVTSAQKNPTAFYLCASSYADRGNEQFFGPGTRLTVL.

This chain connects TRBV18 to TRBJ1-6; 7 bases are shared with TRBD1. Germline-derived CDR1 and CDR2 are KGHSH and LQKENI. Trimming cost V 2 bases and J 10 bases; bases outside gene matches: 8. The CDR3 runs 15 residues. The CDR3: CASSPLTGFSSPLHF. DNA of the CDR3: TGTGCCAGCTCACCATTGACAGGGTTTAGCTCACCCCTCCACTTT. Full variable domain (outside the CDR3, taken from reference TRBV18 and TRBJ1-6): NAGVMQNPRHLVRRRGQEARLRCSPMKGHSHVYWYRQLPEEGLKFMVYLQKENIIDESGMPKERFSAEFPKEGPSILRIQQVVRGDSAAYFCASSPLTGFSSPLHFGNGTRLTVT.

The genes are TRBV5-1 and TRBJ1-1; the D is unclear. Germline CDR1 SGHRS, CDR2 YFSETQ. The CDR3 contains 15 residues. Trimming removed 0 bases from V and 1 base from J, with 10 bases in between. CDR3: CASSLDGGKNTEAFF. Written as DNA, the CDR3 is TGCGCCAGCAGCTTGGATGGAGGCAAGAACACTGAAGCTTTCTTT.

As DNA, the CDR3 is TGTGCCAGCAGCGGCCGGGACAGGGATAAACGAGCTTTCTTT. This encodes CASSGRDRDKRAFF. The chain joins TRBV5-6 to TRBJ1-1, with TRBD1 identical over 9 bases. V lost 4 bases to trimming and J lost 10 bases; unmatched junction nucleotides: 11. CDR3 length equals 14 residues. The V gene's germline CDR1 is SGHDT and CDR2 YYEEEE. The full variable domain, rest sourced from reference TRBV5-6 and TRBJ1-1, is DAGVTQSPTHLIKTRGQQVTLRCSPKSGHDTVSWYQQALGQGPQFIFQYYEEEERQRGNFPDRFSGHQFPNYSSELNVNALLLGDSALYLCASSGRDRDKRAFFGQGTRLTVV.

The chain has TRBV28 and TRBJ1-1; 10 bases match TRBD1. With 5 bases clipped from V and 1 base from J, the junction kept 7 bases outside the gene matches. This CDR3 spans 16 amino acids. CDR1 and CDR2 (germline): MDHEN, SYDVKM. The chain's CDR3 is CASSPWGTGENTEAFF. The CDR3 bases are TGTGCCAGCAGTCCCTGGGGGACAGGGGAGAACACTGAAGCTTTCTTT.

This chain uses TRBV7-2 with TRBJ2-2, with D unresolved. CDR3 length: 15 residues. Trimming removed 1 base at V and 5 bases at J, with 11 bases between. CDR1 is SGHTA, CDR2 FQGNSA, per germline. The CDR3: CASSLGTISTGELFF. In DNA form, the CDR3 reads TGTGCCAGCAGCTTAGGCACGATTTCGACCGGGGAGCTGTTTTTT.

The rearrangement joins TRBV9 to TRBJ1-6; weak D call: TRBD1 (5 bases). Trimming removed 0 bases at V and 10 bases at J, with 11 bases between. The length of the CDR3 is 14 residues. Germline V gene data show CDR1 as SGDLS and CDR2 as YYNGEE. The CDR3 nucleotides are TGTGCCAGCAGCGTAGATGGGGGGTCATCACCCCTCCACTTT. It codes for CASSVDGGSSPLHF.

The chain couples TRBV7-9 to TRBJ2-5; no reliable D call. V lost 2 bases to trimming and J lost 1 base, with 5 bases between them. Germline CDR1 is SEHNR and CDR2 is FQNEAQ (reference sequence). The CDR3 sequence is 13 residues long. CDR3 sequence: CASSLQPQETQYF. CDR3 nucleotide sequence: TGTGCCAGCAGCTTACAGCCCCAAGAGACCCAGTACTTC.

This rearrangement joins TRBV7-2 to TRBJ2-3; D is possibly TRBD2 (5 bases). The germline V gene encodes CDR1 SGHTA and CDR2 FQGNSA. This CDR3 comprises 15 residues. V lost 0 bases and J 2 bases, leaving 9 bases between the germline ends. CDR3 nucleotide sequence: TGTGCCAGCAGCTTAGCGGGGAGAGACACAGATACGCAGTATTTT. It encodes CASSLAGRDTDTQYF.

This clone is medium-sized in the sample. The chain has TRBV4-2 and TRBJ2-7, with 8 bases fitting TRBD1. Germline V gene sequence: CDR1 LGHNA, CDR2 YNFKEQ. CDR3 length equals 15 residues. Trimming took 0 bases from V and 4 from J; bases not matched to a gene: 5. CDR3 residues: CASSQEDRGWYEQYF. Written as DNA, the CDR3 is TGTGCCAGCAGCCAAGAAGACAGGGGCTGGTACGAGCAGTACTTC.

The CDR3 spells CASSQEWDITYEQYF. CDR3 sequence (DNA): TGCGCCAGCAGCCAAGAATGGGACATAACCTACGAGCAGTACTTC. The rearrangement links TRBV4-1 to TRBJ2-7; the D gene is possibly TRBD1 (6 bases). The length of the CDR3 is 15 residues. The germline CDR1 and CDR2 sequences are MGHRA and YSYEKL. V lost 0 bases to trimming and J lost 2 bases, with 11 bases between them.

J is TRBJ2-1 and V is TRBV7-2; a weak D match, TRBD2 (6 bases). In germline, CDR1 is SGHTA, CDR2 FQGNSA. The CDR3 has 15 amino acids. Trimming cost V 5 bases and J 0 bases, with 11 bases left between them. CDR3 nucleotide sequence: TGTGCCAGCAGCCTTAGCGGAAGCTCCTACAATGAGCAGTTCTTC. This translates into CASSLSGSSYNEQFF.